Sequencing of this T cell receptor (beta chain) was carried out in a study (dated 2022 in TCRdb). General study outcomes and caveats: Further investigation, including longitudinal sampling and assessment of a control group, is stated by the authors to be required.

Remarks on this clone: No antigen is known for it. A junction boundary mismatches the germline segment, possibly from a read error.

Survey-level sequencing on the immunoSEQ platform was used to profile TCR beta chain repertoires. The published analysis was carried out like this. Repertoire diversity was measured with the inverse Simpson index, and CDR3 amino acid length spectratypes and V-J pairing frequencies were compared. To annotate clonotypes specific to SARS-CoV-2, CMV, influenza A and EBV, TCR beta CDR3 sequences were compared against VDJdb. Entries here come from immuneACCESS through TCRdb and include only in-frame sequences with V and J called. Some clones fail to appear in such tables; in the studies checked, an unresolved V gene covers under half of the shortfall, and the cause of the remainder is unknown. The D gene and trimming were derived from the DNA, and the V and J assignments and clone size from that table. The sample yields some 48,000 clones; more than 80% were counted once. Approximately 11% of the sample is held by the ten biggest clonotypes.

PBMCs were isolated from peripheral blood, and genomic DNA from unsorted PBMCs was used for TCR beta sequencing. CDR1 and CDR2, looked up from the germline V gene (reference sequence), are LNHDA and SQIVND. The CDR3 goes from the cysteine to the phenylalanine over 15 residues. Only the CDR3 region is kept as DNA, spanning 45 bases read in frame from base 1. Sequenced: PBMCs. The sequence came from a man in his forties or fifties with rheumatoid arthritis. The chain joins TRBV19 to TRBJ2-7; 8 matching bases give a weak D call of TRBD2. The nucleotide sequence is TGCGCGAGCAGGGGGAGCGGGGGCCGCTACTACGAGCAGTACTTC. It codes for CASRGSGGRYYEQYF.